The present TCR beta chain was sequenced within a study of T cell changes during pregnancy in multiple sclerosis. CDR3 length: 13 residues. Germline V gives CDR1 SGHDT, CDR2 YYEEEE. Trimming removed 5 bases at V and 4 bases at J, with 10 bases between. Clones were read by immunoSEQ multiplex PCR, and TCRdb kept only the in-frame ones, dropping some. In the table there are around 60,000 clones, about 90% of which are singletons. V is TRBV5-6 and J is TRBJ2-1; perhaps TRBD1 as D (5 bases). This specimen consisted of peripheral blood, obtained in the second trimester of pregnancy. This clonotype was obtained from a female donor in good health, enrolled as a control in a pregnancy study. Here the CDR3 reads CASRLTGYNEQFF. DNA for the CDR3: TGTGCCAGCAGGCTTACAGGTTACAATGAGCAGTTCTTC.